This T cell receptor (beta chain) came from a study of blood T cell repertoires in COVID-19. Study context: From T cells, B-cell-depleted T cells, or PBMCs came the material, which was cDNA or gDNA.

How the authors handled the data: The authors estimated nucleated cell counts from reference gene primer amplification. The method was immunoSEQ multiplex PCR; TCRdb's version includes in-frame clones alone and lacks a portion of them. From that table come the V and J calls and clone size; the DNA was used to work out D and trimming. This table holds approximately 52,000 clones, roughly nine tenths found once. V was cut by 4 bases and J by 2 bases, with 6 bases left in between. Per germline, CDR1 SGHTA and CDR2 FQGTGA. The CDR3 runs 13 residues. The clonotype was recovered from a human donor with active COVID-19. The donor label of this sample is uncertain. The source material was peripheral blood. V is TRBV7-3 and J is TRBJ2-1; D call uncertain. CDR3 protein: CASSSLAYNEQFF. The CDR3 DNA follows: TGTGCCAGCAGCTCCCTCGCCTACAATGAGCAGTTCTTC.